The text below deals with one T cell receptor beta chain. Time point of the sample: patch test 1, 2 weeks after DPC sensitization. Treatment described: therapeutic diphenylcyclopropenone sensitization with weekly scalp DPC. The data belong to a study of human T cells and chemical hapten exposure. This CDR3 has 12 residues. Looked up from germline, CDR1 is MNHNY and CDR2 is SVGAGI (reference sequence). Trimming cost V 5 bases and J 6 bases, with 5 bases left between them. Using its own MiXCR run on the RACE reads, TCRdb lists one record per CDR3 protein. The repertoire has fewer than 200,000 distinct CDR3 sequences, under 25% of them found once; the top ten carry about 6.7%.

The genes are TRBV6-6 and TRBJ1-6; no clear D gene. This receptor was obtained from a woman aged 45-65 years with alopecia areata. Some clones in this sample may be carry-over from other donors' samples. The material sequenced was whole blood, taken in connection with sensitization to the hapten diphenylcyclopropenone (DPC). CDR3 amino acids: CASSRPNSPLHF. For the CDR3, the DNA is TGTGCCAGCAGTCGCCCTAATTCACCCCTCCACTTT.